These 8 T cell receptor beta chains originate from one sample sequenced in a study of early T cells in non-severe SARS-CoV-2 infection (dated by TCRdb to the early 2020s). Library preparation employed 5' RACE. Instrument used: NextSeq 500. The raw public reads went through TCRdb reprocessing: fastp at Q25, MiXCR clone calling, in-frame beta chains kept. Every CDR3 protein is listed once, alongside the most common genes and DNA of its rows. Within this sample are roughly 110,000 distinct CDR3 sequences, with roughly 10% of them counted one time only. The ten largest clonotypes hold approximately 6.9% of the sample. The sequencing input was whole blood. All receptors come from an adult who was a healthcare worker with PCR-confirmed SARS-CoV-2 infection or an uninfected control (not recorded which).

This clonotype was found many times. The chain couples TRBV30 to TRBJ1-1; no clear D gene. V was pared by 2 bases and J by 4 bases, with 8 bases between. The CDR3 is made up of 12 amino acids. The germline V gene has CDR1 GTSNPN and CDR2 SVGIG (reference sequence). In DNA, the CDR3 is TGTGCCTGGAGTTTGGCAACCACTGAAGCTTTCTTT. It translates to CAWSLATTEAFF.

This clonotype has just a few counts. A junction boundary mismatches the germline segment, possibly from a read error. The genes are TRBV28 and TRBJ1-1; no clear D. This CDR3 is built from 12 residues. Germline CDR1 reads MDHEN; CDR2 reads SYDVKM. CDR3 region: CASRLVTREVFF. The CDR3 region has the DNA TGTGCCAGCAGGCTTGTAACTCGTGAAGTTTTCTTT. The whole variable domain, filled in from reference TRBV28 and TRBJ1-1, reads DVKVTQSSRYLVKRTGEKVFLECVQDMDHENMFWYRQDPGLGLRLIYFSYDVKMKEKGDIPEGYSVSREKKERFSLILESASTNQTSMYLCASRLVTREVFFGQGTRLTVV.

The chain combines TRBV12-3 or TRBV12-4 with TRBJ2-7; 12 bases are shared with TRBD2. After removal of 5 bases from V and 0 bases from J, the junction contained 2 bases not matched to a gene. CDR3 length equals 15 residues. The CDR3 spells CASSEGLAGSYEQYF. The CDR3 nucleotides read TGTGCCAGCAGTGAGGGACTAGCGGGCTCCTACGAGCAGTACTTC.

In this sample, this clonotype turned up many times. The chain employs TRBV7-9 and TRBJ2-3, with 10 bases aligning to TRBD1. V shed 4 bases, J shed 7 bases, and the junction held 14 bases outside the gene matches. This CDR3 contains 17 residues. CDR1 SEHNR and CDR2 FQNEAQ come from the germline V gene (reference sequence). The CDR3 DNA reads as TGTGCCAGCAGCTCCTATCTGACAGGGGGCGGTCCGAATACGCAGTATTTT. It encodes CASSSYLTGGGPNTQYF.

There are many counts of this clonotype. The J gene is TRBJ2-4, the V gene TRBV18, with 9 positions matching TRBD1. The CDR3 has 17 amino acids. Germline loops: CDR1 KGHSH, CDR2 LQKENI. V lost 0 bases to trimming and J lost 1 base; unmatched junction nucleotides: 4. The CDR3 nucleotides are TGTGCCAGCTCACCACCGACAGGGGGGATGGCCAAAAACATTCAGTACTTC. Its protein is CASSPPTGGMAKNIQYF.

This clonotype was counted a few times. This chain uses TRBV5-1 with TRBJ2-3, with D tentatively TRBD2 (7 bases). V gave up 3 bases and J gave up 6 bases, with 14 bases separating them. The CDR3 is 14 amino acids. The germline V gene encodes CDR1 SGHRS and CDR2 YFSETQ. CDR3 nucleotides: TGCGCCAGCAGCTACCTCGCGGGGGCCGATACGCAGTATTTT. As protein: CASSYLAGADTQYF.

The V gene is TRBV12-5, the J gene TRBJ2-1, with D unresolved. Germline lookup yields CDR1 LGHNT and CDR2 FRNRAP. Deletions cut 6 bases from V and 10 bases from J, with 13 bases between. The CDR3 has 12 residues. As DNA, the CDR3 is TGTGCTAGTGGCACCGATTATATAGAGCAGTTCTTC. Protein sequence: CASGTDYIEQFF.

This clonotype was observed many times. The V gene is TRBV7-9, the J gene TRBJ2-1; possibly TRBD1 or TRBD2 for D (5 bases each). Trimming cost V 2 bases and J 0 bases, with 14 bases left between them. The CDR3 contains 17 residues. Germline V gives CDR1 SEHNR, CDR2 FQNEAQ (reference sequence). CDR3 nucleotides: TGTGCCAGCAGCTTATCTTGGGACGGTAGCTCCTACAATGAGCAGTTCTTC. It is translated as CASSLSWDGSSYNEQFF.